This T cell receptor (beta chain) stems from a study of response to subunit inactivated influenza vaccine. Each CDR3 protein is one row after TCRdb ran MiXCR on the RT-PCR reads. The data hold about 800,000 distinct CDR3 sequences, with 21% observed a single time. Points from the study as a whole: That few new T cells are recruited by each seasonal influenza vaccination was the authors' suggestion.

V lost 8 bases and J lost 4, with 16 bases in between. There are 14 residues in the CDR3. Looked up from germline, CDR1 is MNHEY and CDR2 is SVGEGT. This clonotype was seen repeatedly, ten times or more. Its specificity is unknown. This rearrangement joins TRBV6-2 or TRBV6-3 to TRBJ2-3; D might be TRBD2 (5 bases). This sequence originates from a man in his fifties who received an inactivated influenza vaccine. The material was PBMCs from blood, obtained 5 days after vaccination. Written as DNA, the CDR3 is TGTGCCAGCTGTGGATCGGTGGAGGCAGATACGCAGTATTTT. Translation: CASCGSVEADTQYF.